The text below deals with one T cell receptor (beta chain). Its specificity is not known. This sample stems from a study of T cell clonotyping in hematopoietic cell transplantation. Broader study findings: Pathologically expanded recipient clonotypes increased progressively from day 30 to day 180 as diversity fell.

Method: immunoSEQ multiplex PCR; TCRdb's copy keeps in-frame clones and lacks some. Of approximately 8,700 clones listed, about 90% are singletons. The CDR3 covers 13 residues. Germline CDR1 MNHEY, CDR2 SVGAGI. The ends were cut back, 5 bases at V and 4 bases at J, with 11 bases in the middle. Time point here: recipient sample about 28 days before transplant, after cytoreduction. The source was peripheral blood mononuclear cells, collected before stem cell transplant. This chain joins TRBV6-5 and TRBJ1-2; no clear D. The clonotype originates from a woman aged 60-75 years with acute myeloid leukemia. Some clones in this sample may be carry-over from other donors' samples. The DNA of the CDR3 is TGTGCCAGCAGTAAATCAGAGTCCTATGGCTACACCTTC. Translated: CASSKSESYGYTF.